The 8 T cell receptor beta chains below were found in one sample sequenced in a study of blood T cell repertoires in COVID-19. The protocol was immunoSEQ multiplex PCR, while the TCRdb copy is restricted to in-frame clones and leaves out a portion. The sample holds 100,000 or so clones, just over 90% seen once. Sequences were obtained from peripheral blood. The origin of the receptors is a man in his fifties or sixties with acute or convalescent COVID-19.

This clone was observed a few times. V usage is TRBV6-5 and J usage is TRBJ2-1, with TRBD2 matching 7 bases. Trimming at V came to 5 bases and at J to 7 bases, leaving 11 bases not matched to a gene. This CDR3 region has 15 residues. The germline CDR1 and CDR2 sequences are MNHEY and SVGAGI. For the CDR3, the DNA is TGTGCCAGCAGTACGGGACTACTTTCCTCTAATGAGCAGTTCTTC. This encodes CASSTGLLSSNEQFF.

The chain uses TRBV11-2 and TRBJ2-7, with D possibly TRBD1 on 6 matching bases. Trimming removed 6 bases from V and 0 bases from J, with 9 bases in between. The CDR3 is 13 amino acids. Germline CDR1 reads SGHAT; CDR2 reads FQNNGV. The CDR3 nucleotides read TGTGCCAGCAGACGGACAGCCTCCTACGAGCAGTACGTC. Its translation is CASRRTASYEQYV.

The V gene is TRBV5-1, the J gene TRBJ1-1; 12 bases match TRBD1. From germline, CDR1 is SGHRS and CDR2 YFSETQ. The CDR3 is 16 amino acids. The V gene end was trimmed by 4 bases and the J gene end by 5 bases; junction bases not matched to a gene: 9. CDR3 amino acids: CASSPGTGGGFTEAFF. CDR3 DNA sequence: TGCGCCAGCAGCCCCGGGACAGGGGGCGGATTTACTGAAGCTTTCTTT.

V and J are TRBV29-1 and TRBJ1-6, with 10 nucleotides matching TRBD1. Germline V gene data show CDR1 as SQVTM and CDR2 as ANQGSEA. The CDR3 extends over 13 amino acids. After removal of 6 bases from V and 9 bases from J, the junction contained 5 bases not matched to a gene. CDR3 protein: CSVRQGASSPLHF. The CDR3 coding sequence is TGCAGCGTCCGACAGGGGGCAAGTTCACCCCTCCACTTT.

The J gene is TRBJ2-7, the V gene TRBV6-5; 11 bases map to TRBD2. This CDR3 comprises 14 residues. V lost 9 bases to trimming and J lost 2 bases; unmatched junction nucleotides: 6. Germline lookup yields CDR1 MNHEY and CDR2 SVGAGI. Here the CDR3 DNA reads TGTGCCAGGGTACTAGCGGGAGTCCCCTACGAGCAGTACGTC. Amino acids: CARVLAGVPYEQYV.

The rearrangement joins TRBV6-5 to TRBJ2-1, with D possibly being TRBD2 (5 bases). The germline V gene encodes CDR1 MNHEY and CDR2 SVGAGI. V was trimmed by 2 bases and J by 9 bases, leaving 11 bases between them. The CDR3 is 13 residues long. In DNA, the CDR3 is TGTGCCAGCAGTTACCTATCTAGCTTTGAGCAGTTCTTC. It encodes CASSYLSSFEQFF.

The chain combines TRBV6-5 with TRBJ2-1; 12 nucleotides match TRBD2. With V trimmed by 6 bases and J by 10 bases, 4 bases remained unmatched. Germline V CDR1 and CDR2: MNHEY, SVGAGI. This CDR3 contains 13 residues. The CDR3 region is CASRSGTSGEQFF. The CDR3 bases are TGTGCCAGCAGAAGCGGGACTAGCGGGGAGCAGTTCTTC.

The rearrangement links TRBV7-9 to TRBJ1-4, with TRBD1 as a possible D gene (5 bases). Germline V CDR1 and CDR2: SEHNR, FQNEAQ (reference sequence). This CDR3 has 15 residues. V lost 1 base and J 5 bases, leaving 11 bases between the germline ends. CDR3 sequence reads: CASSLGPAGNEKLFF. For the CDR3, the DNA is TGTGCCAGCAGCTTAGGTCCGGCAGGGAATGAAAAACTGTTTTTT.